Listed below are T cell receptor beta chains from one sample, sequenced in a study of blood T cell repertoires in COVID-19. Profiling relied on immunoSEQ multiplex PCR, and the TCRdb table lists in-frame clones only, not all of them. This sample yields over 200,000 clones, of which 70% to 85% are seen a single time; 1.8% belongs to the top ten. Sequenced sample: PBMCs or T cells enriched from blood (not recorded which). The receptors shown here come from a man aged 55 to 69 who had recovered from COVID-19. Each CDR3 is given with its conserved first and last residue. The order of the fields is CDR3 protein, CDR3 DNA, D gene, J gene, clone size, CDR3 length, V gene. The D gene is left open where the match is weak. Not every row has a clone size; where given, it reads once, few, many or a size class.

CDR3aa: CSASPGQGAFF; CDR3nt: TGCAGTGCTAGCCCCGGACAGGGAGCTTTCTTT; d_gene: TRBD1; j_gene: TRBJ1-1; abundance: NA; len: 11; v_gene: TRBV20-1
CDR3aa: CASTARQGNSPLHF; CDR3nt: TGCGCCAGCACCGCCCGGCAGGGAAATTCACCCCTCCACTTT; d_gene: NA; j_gene: TRBJ1-6; abundance: NA; len: 14; v_gene: TRBV5-1
CDR3aa: CASSQDGAGGPTDTQYF; CDR3nt: TGCGCCAGCAGCCAAGATGGAGCGGGGGGGCCCACAGATACGCAGTATTTT; d_gene: TRBD2; j_gene: TRBJ2-3; abundance: NA; len: 17; v_gene: TRBV4-1
CDR3aa: CASSLRTGTTEAFF; CDR3nt: TGCGCCAGCAGCTTGAGGACAGGGACCACTGAAGCTTTCTTT; d_gene: TRBD1; j_gene: TRBJ1-1; abundance: NA; len: 14; v_gene: TRBV5-1
CDR3aa: CASSLARRGAFF; CDR3nt: TGTGCCAGCAGCTTGGCCCGCAGGGGGGCTTTCTTT; d_gene: TRBD1; j_gene: TRBJ1-1; abundance: NA; len: 12; v_gene: TRBV5-6
CDR3aa: CASSGDRGQETQYF; CDR3nt: TGTGCCAGCAGTGGGGACAGAGGCCAAGAGACCCAGTACTTC; d_gene: TRBD1; j_gene: TRBJ2-5; abundance: once; len: 14; v_gene: TRBV2
CDR3aa: CATSAGGYTQYF; CDR3nt: TGTGCCACCTCGGCAGGGGGATACACCCAGTACTTC; d_gene: TRBD1; j_gene: TRBJ2-5; abundance: NA; len: 12; v_gene: TRBV24-1
CDR3aa: CATRTSGGSTDTQYF; CDR3nt: TGTGCCACGAGGACTAGCGGGGGGTCCACAGATACGCAGTATTTT; d_gene: TRBD2; j_gene: TRBJ2-3; abundance: NA; len: 15; v_gene: TRBV10-3
CDR3aa: CASSQNREASEQFF; CDR3nt: TGTGCCAGCAGCCAAAACAGGGAAGCGAGTGAGCAGTTCTTC; d_gene: NA; j_gene: TRBJ2-1; abundance: NA; len: 14; v_gene: TRBV6-2/TRBV6-3
CDR3aa: CSADRVGGYTF; CDR3nt: TGCAGTGCCGACAGGGTTGGCGGCTACACCTTC; d_gene: TRBD1; j_gene: TRBJ1-2; abundance: NA; len: 11; v_gene: TRBV20-1
CDR3aa: CASSTTRTGQETQYF; CDR3nt: TGTGCCAGCAGCACAACTCGGACAGGACAAGAGACCCAGTACTTC; d_gene: TRBD1; j_gene: TRBJ2-5; abundance: once; len: 15; v_gene: TRBV7-2
CDR3aa: CASSLVTGAPNQPQHF; CDR3nt: TGTGCCAGTAGTCTCGTGACAGGGGCCCCAAATCAGCCCCAGCATTTT; d_gene: TRBD1; j_gene: TRBJ1-5; abundance: NA; len: 16; v_gene: TRBV19
CDR3aa: CAWSVRGGEDSPLHF; CDR3nt: TGTGCCTGGAGTGTACGTGGGGGCGAAGATTCACCCCTCCACTTT; d_gene: NA; j_gene: TRBJ1-6; abundance: NA; len: 15; v_gene: TRBV30
CDR3aa: CASSLIGGRTGELFF; CDR3nt: TGTGCCAGCAGCTTGATAGGGGGCCGAACCGGGGAGCTGTTTTTT; d_gene: TRBD1; j_gene: TRBJ2-2; abundance: NA; len: 15; v_gene: TRBV5-6
CDR3aa: CASSQDGTGMRDGYTF; CDR3nt: TGCGCCAGCAGCCAAGACGGGACAGGGATGAGGGATGGCTACACCTTC; d_gene: TRBD1; j_gene: TRBJ1-2; abundance: NA; len: 16; v_gene: TRBV4-3
CDR3aa: CASSPRTRTSTDTQYF; CDR3nt: TGTGCCAGCAGCCCCAGGACACGAACTAGCACAGATACGCAGTATTTT; d_gene: NA; j_gene: TRBJ2-3; abundance: NA; len: 16; v_gene: TRBV3-1/TRBV3-2